The text below deals with one TCR beta chain. The antigen remains unidentified. Here immunoSEQ multiplex PCR was the method, and the copy in TCRdb shows in-frame clones only, minus some. The sample lists 90,000 to 150,000 clones; about 85% were seen once. CDR1 is MDHEN, CDR2 SYDVKM, per germline. This CDR3 has 12 amino acids. V dropped 9 bases and J dropped 8 bases, with 16 bases sitting between them. The sample originates from a study of T cell responses to AZD1222 COVID-19 vaccine. Study conclusions and caveats: An increase in Spike-specific TCR breadth and depth was observed after two AZD1222 doses. Nearly half of unique spike-specific TCRs reportedly avoided B.1.351 and B.1.1.7 mutated regions.

This sequence was found in an adult in good health. The specimen was peripheral blood, collected on day 0 of AZD1222 vaccination. V gene TRBV28 combines with J gene TRBJ1-1, with D unresolved. CDR3 amino acids: CASRKGSWEAFF. The CDR3 nucleotides read TGTGCCAGTCGTAAAGGGTCGTGGGAAGCTTTCTTT.